This T cell receptor (beta chain) was recovered during a study of blood T cells in healthy people across ages. The wider study: Researchers report that template switching captured about one barcoded beta molecule per two T cells.

Study-wide results and limits: More naive CD4+ cells and higher diversity were found in long-lived than in aged donors.

In germline, CDR1 is MNHEY, CDR2 SMNVEV (reference sequence). Losses at the gene ends were 5 bases for V and 4 bases for J; bases not matched to a gene: 11. The CDR3 has 16 amino acids. There are a few counts of this clonotype. Its antigen is not identified. Sample-barcoded 5' priming and a J-beta primer mix drove a second PCR of about 6 to 12 cycles. TCRdb reprocessed the 5' RACE reads with MiXCR, giving one entry per CDR3 protein. This table holds 1.4 million or so distinct CDR3 sequences, around 40% found once. The specimen was blood. The origin of this receptor is a woman aged 18-29 years in good health. The chain recombines TRBV27 with TRBJ2-1; TRBD2 matches 7 bases. The CDR3 is CASSPALAGVYNEQFF. CDR3 nucleotides: TGTGCCAGCAGTCCCGCCCTCGCGGGGGTTTACAATGAGCAGTTCTTC.